Included here is one T cell receptor (beta chain) sequence, with context. Its antigen is currently not known. The input lacks base qualities; no much larger clone sits a single base away. The record originates from a study of T cells after somatic rescue of genetic block (dated by TCRdb to 2018 to 2020). For the wider study: What the study looked at was long-term robustness, specifically in a T-cell system that came about through somatic rescue of a genetic block in T-cell development.

The library came from the immunoSEQ multiplex PCR assay. Imported from immuneACCESS, the table was reduced by TCRdb to in-frame sequences with V and J called. These copies leave out some clones; in studies compared against another copy, an unresolved V gene accounts for under half, and the cause of the remainder is not known. The sample yields 110,000 or so clones; approximately 90% were counted once. The ten largest clones take up 1.4% of the sample. The CDR3 runs 15 residues from the cysteine to the phenylalanine. The read is trimmed to its CDR3 DNA, 45 bases read in frame from base 1. CDR1 and CDR2 (MNHNS, SASEGT) derive from the germline V gene. The trim is 2 bases for V and 6 bases for J, with a gap of 13 bases between the germline ends.

This sequence was found in a woman between 18 and 29 years old. Rearrangement joined TRBV6-1 to TRBJ1-4, with the D gene uncertain. The sample was peripheral blood mononuclear cells (PBMCs). The bases read TGTGCCAGCAGTGAATATCTACAGACTCATGAAAAACTGTTTTTT. Its translation reads: CASSEYLQTHEKLFF.